This T cell receptor beta chain is drawn from a study of T cells in localized non-small cell lung cancer. CDR3 length: 13 residues. J gave up 11 bases and V 6 bases, and 8 bases lay outside the gene matches. The germline gives CDR1 MNHEY, CDR2 SMNVEV (reference sequence). About this clone: What it binds is not known.

Points from the study as a whole: The study found T cell clonality highest in uninvolved adjacent lung, above tumor. Detection in adjacent lung was observed for a median about 56 of the top 100 tumor clones. Heterogeneity remains possible, as sequencing covered one tumor region only. Greater T cell density in blood accompanied longer overall survival.

Method: immunoSEQ multiplex PCR; TCRdb's copy keeps in-frame clones and lacks some. The sample includes fewer than 40,000 clones, approximately 86% seen only once; the top ten take 17%. The sample was peripheral blood mononuclear cells, taken before any cancer treatment. The origin of this receptor is a man between 40 and 69 years old with stage III lung adenocarcinoma. The chain joins TRBV27 to TRBJ2-4, with TRBD1 identical over 9 bases. CDR3 bases: TGTGCCAGCAGCCCCGGGACAGGGAACGTTCAGTACTTC. This sequence encodes CASSPGTGNVQYF.